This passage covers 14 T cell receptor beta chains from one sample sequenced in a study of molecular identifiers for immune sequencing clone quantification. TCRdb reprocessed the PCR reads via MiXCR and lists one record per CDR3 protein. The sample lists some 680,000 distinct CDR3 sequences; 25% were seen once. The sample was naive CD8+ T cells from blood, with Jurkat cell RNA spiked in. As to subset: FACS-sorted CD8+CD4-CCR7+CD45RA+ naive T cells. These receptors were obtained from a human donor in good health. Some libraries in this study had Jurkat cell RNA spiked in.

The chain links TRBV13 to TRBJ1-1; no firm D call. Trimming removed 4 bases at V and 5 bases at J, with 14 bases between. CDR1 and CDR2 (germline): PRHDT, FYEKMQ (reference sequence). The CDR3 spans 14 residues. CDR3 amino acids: CASSSGRWRTEAFF. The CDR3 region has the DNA TGTGCCAGCAGCTCAGGTCGGTGGCGGACTGAAGCTTTCTTT.

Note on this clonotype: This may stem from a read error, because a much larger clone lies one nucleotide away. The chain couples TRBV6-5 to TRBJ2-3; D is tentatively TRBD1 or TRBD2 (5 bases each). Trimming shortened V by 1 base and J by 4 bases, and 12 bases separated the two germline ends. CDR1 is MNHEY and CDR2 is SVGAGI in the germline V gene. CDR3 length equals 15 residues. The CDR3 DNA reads TGTGCCAGCAGTTACTACGCAGGGAGCCCAGATACGCAGTATTTT. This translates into CASSYYAGSPDTQYF.

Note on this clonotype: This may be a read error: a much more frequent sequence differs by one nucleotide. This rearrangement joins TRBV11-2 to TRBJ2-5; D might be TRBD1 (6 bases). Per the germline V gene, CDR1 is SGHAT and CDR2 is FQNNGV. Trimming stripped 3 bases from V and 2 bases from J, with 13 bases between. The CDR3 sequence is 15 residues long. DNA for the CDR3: TGTGCCAGCAGCTTTATGGGGACAATGCAAGAGACCCAGTACTTC. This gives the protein CASSFMGTMQETQYF.

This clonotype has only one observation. Here the CDR3 reads CASSHRLANTEAFF. CDR3 nucleotide sequence: TGTGCCAGCAGTCATAGGTTGGCGAACACTGAAGCTTTCTTT. The chain is built from TRBV28 and TRBJ1-1; D is unresolved. Trimming pared 5 bases from V and 1 base from J, leaving 11 bases between. The CDR3 contains 14 residues. The germline V gene has CDR1 MDHEN and CDR2 SYDVKM.

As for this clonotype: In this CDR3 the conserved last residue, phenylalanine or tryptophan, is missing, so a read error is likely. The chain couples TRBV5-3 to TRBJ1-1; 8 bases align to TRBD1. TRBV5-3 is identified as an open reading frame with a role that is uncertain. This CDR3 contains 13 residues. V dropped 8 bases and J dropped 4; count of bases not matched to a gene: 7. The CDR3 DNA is TGTGCCAGCAGCGAGGGGACAGGCACTGAAGCTTTCTAT. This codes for CASSEGTGTEAFY.

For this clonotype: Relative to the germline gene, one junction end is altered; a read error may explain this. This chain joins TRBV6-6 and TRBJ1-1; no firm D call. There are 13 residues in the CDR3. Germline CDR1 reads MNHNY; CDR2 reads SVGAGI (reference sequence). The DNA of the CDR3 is TGTGCCAGCACGTTCTCGGAATTCACTGAAGCTCTCTTT. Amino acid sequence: CASTFSEFTEALF.

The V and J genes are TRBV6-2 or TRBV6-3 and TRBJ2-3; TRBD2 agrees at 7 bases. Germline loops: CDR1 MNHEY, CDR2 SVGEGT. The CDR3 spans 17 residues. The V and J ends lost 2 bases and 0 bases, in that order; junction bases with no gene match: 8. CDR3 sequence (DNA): TGTGCCAGCAGTTACCGGACTAGACACTCTAGCACAGATACGCAGTATTTT. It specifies CASSYRTRHSSTDTQYF.

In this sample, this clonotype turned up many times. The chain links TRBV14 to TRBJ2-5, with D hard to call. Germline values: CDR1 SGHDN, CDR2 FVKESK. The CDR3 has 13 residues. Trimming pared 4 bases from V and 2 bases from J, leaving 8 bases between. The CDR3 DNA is TGTGCCAGCAGCCCCCCCAGACAAGAGACCCAGTACTTC. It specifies CASSPPRQETQYF.

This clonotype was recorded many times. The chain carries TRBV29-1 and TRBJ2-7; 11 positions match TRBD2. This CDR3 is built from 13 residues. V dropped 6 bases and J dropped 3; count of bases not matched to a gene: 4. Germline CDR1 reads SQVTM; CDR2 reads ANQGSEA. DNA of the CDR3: TGCAGCGTCCTACTAGCGGGGGACTACGAGCAGTACTTC. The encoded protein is CSVLLAGDYEQYF.

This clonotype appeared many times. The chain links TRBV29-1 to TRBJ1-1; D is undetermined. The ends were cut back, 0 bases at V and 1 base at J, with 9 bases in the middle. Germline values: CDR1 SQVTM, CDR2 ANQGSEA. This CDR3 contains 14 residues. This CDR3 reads CSVEDYGWNTEAFF. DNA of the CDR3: TGCAGCGTTGAAGATTACGGCTGGAACACTGAAGCTTTCTTT.

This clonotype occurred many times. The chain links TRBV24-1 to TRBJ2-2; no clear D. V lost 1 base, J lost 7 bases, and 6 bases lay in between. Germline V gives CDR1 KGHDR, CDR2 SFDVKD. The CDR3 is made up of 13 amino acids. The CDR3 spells CATSDLGIGELFF. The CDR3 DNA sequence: TGTGCCACCAGTGATTTAGGAATCGGGGAGCTGTTTTTT.

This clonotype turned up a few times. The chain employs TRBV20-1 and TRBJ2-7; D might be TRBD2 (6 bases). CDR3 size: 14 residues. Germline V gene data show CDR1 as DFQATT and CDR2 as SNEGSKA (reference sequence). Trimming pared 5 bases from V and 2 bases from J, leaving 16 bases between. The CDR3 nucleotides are TGCAGTGCTCTCTCTAGCGCCCTTACCTACGAGCAGTACTTC. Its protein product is CSALSSALTYEQYF.

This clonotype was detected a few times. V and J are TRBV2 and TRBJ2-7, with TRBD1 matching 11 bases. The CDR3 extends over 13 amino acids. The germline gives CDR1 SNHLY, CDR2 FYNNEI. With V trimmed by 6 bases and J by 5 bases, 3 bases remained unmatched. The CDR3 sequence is CASRDRGRDEQYF. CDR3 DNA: TGTGCCAGCAGGGACAGGGGGCGAGACGAGCAGTACTTC.

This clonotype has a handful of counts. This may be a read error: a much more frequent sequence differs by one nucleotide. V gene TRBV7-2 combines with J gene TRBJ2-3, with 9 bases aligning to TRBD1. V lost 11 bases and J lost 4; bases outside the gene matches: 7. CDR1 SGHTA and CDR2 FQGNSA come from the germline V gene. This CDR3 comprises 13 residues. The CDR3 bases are TGTGCCGGCCCGGGACAGGGAGCAGATACGCAGTATTTT. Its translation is CAGPGQGADTQYF.